Listed here are 32 T cell receptor beta chains from one sample, sequenced in a study of blood T cell repertoires in COVID-19 (dated by TCRdb to 2020 to 2021). Receptor amplification or capture employed the immunoSEQ multiplex PCR assay. TCRdb limited this immuneACCESS table to in-frame rearrangements with V and J called. A share of clones is missing; checked studies link under half to unresolved V genes, and the rest is unexplained. This sample has about 200,000 clones in its table, and just under 80% of those were observed once. The top ten clonotypes cover approximately 3% of the sample. The specimen was peripheral blood. These receptor sequences come from an elderly woman with active or convalescent COVID-19.

The CDR3 protein is CAISVPGNTGELFF. CDR3 coding DNA: TGTGCCATCAGTGTCCCAGGCAACACCGGGGAGCTGTTTTTT. The genes are TRBV10-3 and TRBJ2-2, with D uncertain. The CDR3 is 14 residues long. The germline gives CDR1 ENHRY, CDR2 SYGVKD. V lost 4 bases and J 2 bases, leaving 8 bases between the germline ends.

J is TRBJ1-2 and V is TRBV5-7; TRBD1 might be the D (5 bases). TRBV5-7 belongs to the ORF category, with a function that is uncertain. The V gene lost 9 bases and the J gene lost 3 bases, with 21 bases spanning the gap. The CDR3 contains 15 residues. CDR3 sequence: CATKRTGDEDYGYTF. The CDR3 DNA sequence: TGTGCCACCAAAAGAACGGGGGATGAGGACTATGGCTACACCTTC.

The CDR3 loop reads CSVGPGQGYEQYF. In DNA, the CDR3 is TGCAGCGTTGGTCCGGGACAGGGATACGAGCAGTACTTC. This sequence joins TRBV29-1 and TRBJ2-7, with 9 bases matching TRBD1. The germline V gene has CDR1 SQVTM and CDR2 ANQGSEA. V shed 4 bases, J shed 4 bases, and the junction held 5 bases outside the gene matches. This CDR3 is built from 13 residues.

V usage is TRBV7-2 and J usage is TRBJ1-3; 7 nucleotides line up with TRBD1. The CDR3 is 15 amino acids. V was pared by 7 bases and J by 8 bases, with 14 bases of the junction left unmatched. In germline, CDR1 is SGHTA, CDR2 FQGNSA. CDR3 sequence reads: CASKPQGQGGDTIYF. The CDR3 DNA follows: TGTGCCAGCAAACCCCAGGGCCAGGGGGGTGACACCATATATTTT.

V gene TRBV7-9 combines with J gene TRBJ2-2; D unresolved. V was pared by 4 bases and J by 4 bases, with 7 bases between. Germline V lookup: CDR1 SEHNR, CDR2 FQNEAQ (reference sequence). The CDR3 is made up of 13 amino acids. The CDR3 DNA is TGTGCCAGCAGCTCCCAATCCACCGGGGAGCTGTTTTTT. This gives the protein CASSSQSTGELFF.

V gene TRBV9 combines with J gene TRBJ2-1; 12 nucleotides match TRBD1. V gave up 3 bases and J gave up 6 bases; unmatched junction bases: 13. Germline CDR1 reads SGDLS; CDR2 reads YYNGEE. This CDR3 has 18 residues. CDR3 in DNA: TGTGCCAGCAGCGCTTCCGGGACAGGGGGCGATTTCCCCAATGAGCAGTTCTTC. The encoded protein is CASSASGTGGDFPNEQFF.

V usage is TRBV27 and J usage is TRBJ2-7; D is perhaps TRBD2 (6 bases). There are 14 residues in the CDR3. Germline V CDR1 and CDR2: MNHEY, SMNVEV (reference sequence). V was pared by 5 bases and J by 1 base, with 12 bases between. The CDR3 here is CASSPNSGSYEQYF. CDR3 bases: TGTGCCAGCAGTCCCAATAGCGGTTCCTACGAGCAGTACTTC.

The chain links TRBV7-9 to TRBJ2-1, with TRBD1 matching 7 bases. V gave up 0 bases and J gave up 9 bases; unmatched junction bases: 11. Germline-derived CDR1 and CDR2 are SEHNR and FQNEAQ (reference sequence). The length of the CDR3 is 16 residues. The CDR3: CASSLALSTGLTEQFF. The CDR3 nucleotides are TGTGCCAGCAGCTTAGCGCTGTCGACAGGGCTTACTGAGCAGTTCTTC.

The chain carries TRBV3-1 (or the pseudogene TRBV3-2) and TRBJ1-1; TRBD1 matches 8 bases. V lost 5 bases, J lost 5 bases, and 4 bases stayed unmatched. Germline V gene sequence: CDR1 LGHDT, CDR2 YNNKEL (reference sequence). The CDR3 has 13 residues. Written as DNA, the CDR3 is TGTGCCAGCAGCTTAACAGGGGGGACTGAAGCTTTCTTT. Translated: CASSLTGGTEAFF.

The CDR3 loop is CASSYSSGGLTDTQYF. The CDR3 coding sequence is TGTGCCAGCAGTTACTCTAGCGGGGGGTTGACAGATACGCAGTATTTT. The rearrangement links TRBV6-5 to TRBJ2-3; 10 bases map to TRBD2. The V gene end was trimmed by 0 bases and the J gene end by 3 bases; junction bases not matched to a gene: 3. Germline CDR1 is MNHEY and CDR2 is SVGAGI. This CDR3 region has 16 residues.

The rearrangement links TRBV6-4 to TRBJ2-5; D is possibly TRBD2 (5 bases). This CDR3 comprises 14 residues. V lost 3 bases, J lost 4 bases, and 12 bases lay in between. Looked up from germline, CDR1 is MRHNA and CDR2 is SNTAGT. The CDR3 spells CASSEAWGVETQYF. CDR3 sequence (DNA): TGTGCCAGCAGTGAGGCCTGGGGAGTAGAGACCCAGTACTTC.

The chain links TRBV21-1 to TRBJ2-2; TRBD1, as called in the table, went unchecked against the DNA. TRBV21-1 is tagged as a pseudogene. This CDR3 has 14 residues. CDR3 coding DNA: TGTGCCAGCAGCATCCAGGAGAACACCGGGGAGCTGTTTTTT. It encodes CASSIQENTGELFF.

This clone was counted a few times. The chain has TRBV28 and TRBJ1-3; TRBD1 aligns across 7 bases. Germline V gives CDR1 MDHEN, CDR2 SYDVKM. V shed 4 bases and J 2 bases; nucleotides not matched to a gene: 5. The CDR3 extends over 15 amino acids. CDR3 nucleotides: TGTGCCAGCAGTTCACAGGGGTATGCTGGAAACACCATATATTTT. This gives the protein CASSSQGYAGNTIYF.

The rearrangement links TRBV7-3 to TRBJ2-2; 11 nucleotides align to TRBD1. Trimming cost V 10 bases and J 0 bases; bases outside gene matches: 4. CDR3 length: 15 residues. Germline CDR1 SGHTA, CDR2 FQGTGA. The CDR3 region is CANKGQGANTGELFF. Here the CDR3 DNA reads TGTGCCAACAAGGGACAGGGGGCGAACACCGGGGAGCTGTTTTTT.

The chain employs TRBV10-2 and TRBJ2-3; 9 bases line up with TRBD2. Per germline, CDR1 WSHSY and CDR2 SAAADI. V was pared by 6 bases and J by 1 base, with 2 bases of the junction left unmatched. This CDR3 spans 14 amino acids. The CDR3 DNA is TGCGCCAGCAGGTCTAGCGGGGGCACAGATACGCAGTATTTT. It yields the protein CASRSSGGTDTQYF.

The chain uses TRBV7-2 and TRBJ1-2, with D hard to call. Between the trimmed V and J ends, which lost 5 bases and 3 bases, there was a span of 7 bases. CDR1 is SGHTA, CDR2 FQGNSA, per germline. The length of the CDR3 is 12 residues. The CDR3 is CASSTGYYGYTF. In DNA, the CDR3 is TGTGCCAGCAGCACCGGTTACTATGGCTACACCTTC.

This chain links TRBV4-1 with TRBJ1-1; D remains ambiguous. CDR1 MGHRA and CDR2 YSYEKL come from the germline V gene. The CDR3 has 13 residues. Trimming stripped 2 bases from V and 4 bases from J, with 8 bases between. Here the CDR3 DNA reads TGCGCCAGCAGCCAATTACGGGGCACTGAAGCTTTCTTT. Its protein product is CASSQLRGTEAFF.

The chain combines TRBV6-2 or TRBV6-3 with TRBJ2-1, with 11 bases aligning to TRBD1. Germline lookup yields CDR1 MNHEY and CDR2 SVGEGT. The CDR3 has 16 residues. The V segment lost 4 bases and the J segment 3 bases; nucleotides outside the gene matches: 5. The chain's CDR3 is CASSSGQGVVYNEQFF. CDR3 coding DNA: TGTGCCAGCAGTTCGGGACAGGGGGTAGTCTACAATGAGCAGTTCTTC.

This sequence joins TRBV27 and TRBJ2-3, with 11 bases identical to TRBD2. V lost 6 bases, J lost 0 bases, and 11 bases stayed unmatched. CDR1 and CDR2 from the germline V gene are MNHEY and SMNVEV (reference sequence). This CDR3 contains 18 residues. DNA of the CDR3: TGTGCCAGCAGCACCACTCGACTAGCGGGGATGAGCACAGATACGCAGTATTTT. Its protein is CASSTTRLAGMSTDTQYF.

This rearrangement joins TRBV9 to TRBJ1-6, with 8 bases fitting TRBD1. The CDR3 sequence is 15 residues long. Germline values: CDR1 SGDLS, CDR2 YYNGEE. Trimming removed 0 bases from V and 8 bases from J; junction bases left unmatched: 4. CDR3 DNA: TGTGCCAGCAGCGTAGGGGGACAGGCTTATTCACCCCTCCACTTT. Amino acids: CASSVGGQAYSPLHF.

V usage is TRBV24-1 and J usage is TRBJ1-2, with D unclear. CDR1 and CDR2 from the germline V gene are KGHDR and SFDVKD. Trimming pared 4 bases from V and 2 bases from J, leaving 13 bases between. This CDR3 is built from 15 residues. Here the CDR3 DNA reads TGTGCCACCAGTGACGCGGAGTCCCAGAACTATGGCTACACCTTC. Protein product: CATSDAESQNYGYTF.

The table lists this clone with a count of one. The V gene is TRBV5-1, the J gene TRBJ1-1; the match to TRBD1 covers 8 bases. This CDR3 contains 13 residues. CDR1 is SGHRS, CDR2 YFSETQ, per germline. The trim removed 0 bases at V and 11 bases at J, leaving 6 bases unmatched. DNA for the CDR3: TGCGCCAGCAGCTTGGAACAGGGGGTCGGGGCTTTCTTT. It yields the protein CASSLEQGVGAFF.

The chain uses TRBV18 and TRBJ2-1; 7 nucleotides line up with TRBD2. The V segment lost 5 bases and the J segment 7 bases; nucleotides outside the gene matches: 11. CDR1 KGHSH and CDR2 LQKENI come from the germline V gene. This CDR3 region has 15 residues. The CDR3 sequence: CASSTSAGPSNEQFF. DNA of the CDR3: TGTGCCAGCTCAACTAGCGCGGGGCCTTCTAATGAGCAGTTCTTC.

The CDR3 coding sequence is TGTGCTAGTGCCCCGGGGGGATTGAACACTGAAGCTTTCTTT. This codes for CASAPGGLNTEAFF. The V and J genes are TRBV12-5 and TRBJ1-1; D is perhaps TRBD1 (5 bases). CDR1 and CDR2 from the germline V gene are LGHNT and FRNRAP. The V gene lost 7 bases and the J gene lost 0 bases, with 12 bases spanning the gap. The CDR3 runs 14 residues.

The chain links TRBV11-2 to TRBJ2-1, with 9 bases that match TRBD2. Per germline, CDR1 SGHAT and CDR2 FQNNGV. This CDR3 has 15 residues. Unmatched junction bases numbered 8, after V lost 4 bases and J lost 7 bases. The CDR3: CASSYSRGGGNEQFF. DNA of the CDR3: TGTGCCAGCAGCTACTCGCGGGGGGGCGGGAATGAGCAGTTCTTC.

This chain connects TRBV19 to TRBJ2-1; D is possibly TRBD2 (6 bases). Trimming pared 6 bases from V and 1 base from J, leaving 19 bases between. CDR3 length: 17 residues. Germline V CDR1 and CDR2: LNHDA, SQIVND (reference sequence). For the CDR3, the DNA is TGTGCCAGTAGCCCCCCCGCCTGGCGGGGATCCTACAATGAGCAGTTCTTC. Protein sequence: CASSPPAWRGSYNEQFF.

The chain recombines TRBV18 with TRBJ1-1; D gene unclear. V lost 6 bases and J lost 4, with 15 bases in between. Per the germline V gene, CDR1 is KGHSH and CDR2 is LQKENI. The CDR3 is 14 amino acids. The CDR3 coding sequence is TGTGCCAGCTCGGCAGGACGGGAGGGCACTGAAGCTTTCTTT. Encoded protein: CASSAGREGTEAFF. Combining the CDR3 with reference TRBV18 and TRBJ1-1 gives the whole variable domain NAGVMQNPRHLVRRRGQEARLRCSPMKGHSHVYWYRQLPEEGLKFMVYLQKENIIDESGMPKERFSAEFPKEGPSILRIQQVVRGDSAAYFCASSAGREGTEAFFGQGTRLTVV.

The rearrangement links TRBV11-2 to TRBJ2-3, with 7 bases aligning to TRBD2. CDR3 size: 17 residues. Unmatched junction bases numbered 11, after V lost 3 bases and J lost 2 bases. In germline, CDR1 is SGHAT, CDR2 FQNNGV. The CDR3 nucleotides are TGTGCCAGCAGCTTTGGTGGAGCGGGGACTTACACAGATACGCAGTATTTT. Residues: CASSFGGAGTYTDTQYF.

This sequence joins TRBV28 and TRBJ1-3; 10 positions match TRBD1. Germline V lookup: CDR1 MDHEN, CDR2 SYDVKM. The CDR3 has 15 amino acids. V dropped 5 bases and J dropped 7; count of bases not matched to a gene: 8. This chain's CDR3 is CASSRTGTGANTIYF. The CDR3 bases are TGTGCCAGCAGTAGGACCGGGACAGGGGCGAACACCATATATTTT.

The V gene is TRBV7-8, the J gene TRBJ2-2; 7 nucleotides line up with TRBD2. CDR1 is SGHVS and CDR2 is FQNEAQ in the germline V gene. The V segment lost 5 bases and the J segment 2 bases; nucleotides outside the gene matches: 11. This CDR3 has 17 residues. The CDR3 DNA sequence: TGTGCCAGCAGCAAATCGGGACGGGGGGTTAACACCGGGGAGCTGTTTTTT. Protein: CASSKSGRGVNTGELFF.

The gene calls are TRBV5-4 and TRBJ2-5; TRBD2 agrees at 9 bases. V lost 0 bases and J lost 5; bases outside the gene matches: 5. Germline V gene lookup returns CDR1 SGHNT and CDR2 YYREEE (reference sequence). CDR3 size: 15 residues. DNA for the CDR3: TGTGCCAGCAGCTTGGTCCCTAGCGGGACGGAGACCCAGTACTTC. It encodes CASSLVPSGTETQYF.

The CDR3 here is CASYGGVPANTGELFF. The CDR3 nucleotides are TGTGCCAGTTACGGAGGGGTACCAGCGAACACCGGGGAGCTGTTTTTT. This chain links TRBV19 with TRBJ2-2, with D possibly TRBD2 on 6 matching bases. This CDR3 has 16 amino acids. Trimming left V 8 bases short and J 0 bases short, with 16 bases between. Germline V gives CDR1 LNHDA, CDR2 SQIVND (reference sequence).